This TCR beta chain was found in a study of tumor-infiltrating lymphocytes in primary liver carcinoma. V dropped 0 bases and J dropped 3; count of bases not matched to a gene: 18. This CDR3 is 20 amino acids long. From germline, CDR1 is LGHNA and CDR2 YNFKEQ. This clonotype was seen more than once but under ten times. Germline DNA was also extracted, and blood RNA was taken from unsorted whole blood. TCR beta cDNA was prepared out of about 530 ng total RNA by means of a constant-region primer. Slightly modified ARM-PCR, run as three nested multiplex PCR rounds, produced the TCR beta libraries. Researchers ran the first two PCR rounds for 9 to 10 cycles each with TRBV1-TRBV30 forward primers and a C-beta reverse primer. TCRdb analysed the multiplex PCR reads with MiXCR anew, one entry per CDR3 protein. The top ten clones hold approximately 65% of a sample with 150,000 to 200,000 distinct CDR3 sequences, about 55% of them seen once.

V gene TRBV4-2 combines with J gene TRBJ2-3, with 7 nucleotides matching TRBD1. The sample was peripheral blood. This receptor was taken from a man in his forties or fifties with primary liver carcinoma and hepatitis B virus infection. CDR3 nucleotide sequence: TGTGCCAGCAGCCAAGACCCGTTTGTTGGACAGGTGGCTGGTACAGATACGCAGTATTTT. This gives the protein CASSQDPFVGQVAGTDTQYF.